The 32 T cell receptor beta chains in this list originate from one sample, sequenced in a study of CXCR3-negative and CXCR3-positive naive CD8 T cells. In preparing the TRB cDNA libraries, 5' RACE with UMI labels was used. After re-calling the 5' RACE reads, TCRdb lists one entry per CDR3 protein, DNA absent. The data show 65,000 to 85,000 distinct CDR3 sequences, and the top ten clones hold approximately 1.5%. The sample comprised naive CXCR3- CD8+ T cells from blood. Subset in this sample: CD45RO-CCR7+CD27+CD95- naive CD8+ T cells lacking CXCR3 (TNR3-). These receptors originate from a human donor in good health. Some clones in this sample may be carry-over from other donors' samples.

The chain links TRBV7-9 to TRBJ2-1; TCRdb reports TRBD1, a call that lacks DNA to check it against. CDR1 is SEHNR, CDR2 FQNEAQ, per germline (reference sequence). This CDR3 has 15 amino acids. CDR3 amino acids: CASSLPRTGYNEQFF.

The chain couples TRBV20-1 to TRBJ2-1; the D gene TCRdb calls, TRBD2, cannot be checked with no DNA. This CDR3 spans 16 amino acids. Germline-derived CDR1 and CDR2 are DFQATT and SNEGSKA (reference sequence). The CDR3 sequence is CSARAPSGGTYNEQFF.

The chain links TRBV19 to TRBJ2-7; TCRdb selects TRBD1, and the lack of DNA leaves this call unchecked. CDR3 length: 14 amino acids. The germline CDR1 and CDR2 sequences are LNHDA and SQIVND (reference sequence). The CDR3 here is CASSMGVTSYEQYF.

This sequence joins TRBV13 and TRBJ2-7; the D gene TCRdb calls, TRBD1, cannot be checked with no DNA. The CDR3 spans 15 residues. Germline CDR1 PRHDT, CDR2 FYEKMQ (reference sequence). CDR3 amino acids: CASSFGTGEWDEQYF.

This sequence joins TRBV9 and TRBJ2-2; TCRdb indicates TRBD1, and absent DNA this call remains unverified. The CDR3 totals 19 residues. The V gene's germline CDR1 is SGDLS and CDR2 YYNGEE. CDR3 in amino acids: CASSTPTEDRGVFTGELFF.

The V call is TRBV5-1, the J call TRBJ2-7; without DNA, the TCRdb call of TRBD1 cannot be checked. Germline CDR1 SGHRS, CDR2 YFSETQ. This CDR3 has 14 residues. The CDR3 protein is CASSSGGGAYEQYF.

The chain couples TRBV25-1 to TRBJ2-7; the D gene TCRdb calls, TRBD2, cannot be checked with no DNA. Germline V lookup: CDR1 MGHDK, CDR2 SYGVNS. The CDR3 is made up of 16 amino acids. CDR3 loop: CASSDPASGIRYEQYF.

The CDR3 loop reads CSASNPWTGGREQYF. V and J are TRBV20-1 and TRBJ2-7; the D gene TCRdb calls, TRBD1, cannot be checked with no DNA. This CDR3 is built from 15 residues. Germline V gene lookup returns CDR1 DFQATT and CDR2 SNEGSKA (reference sequence).

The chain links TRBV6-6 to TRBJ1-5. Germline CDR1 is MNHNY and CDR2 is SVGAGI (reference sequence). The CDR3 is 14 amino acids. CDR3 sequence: CASSFDPEDQPQHF.

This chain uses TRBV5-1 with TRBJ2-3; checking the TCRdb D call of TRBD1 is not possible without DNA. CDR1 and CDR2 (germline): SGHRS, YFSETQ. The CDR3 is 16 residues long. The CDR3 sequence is CASSLGSRGMSDTQYF.

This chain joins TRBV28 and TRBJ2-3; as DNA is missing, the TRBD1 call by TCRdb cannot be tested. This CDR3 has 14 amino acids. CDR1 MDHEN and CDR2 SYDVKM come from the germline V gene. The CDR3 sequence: CASSTGMGTDTQYF.

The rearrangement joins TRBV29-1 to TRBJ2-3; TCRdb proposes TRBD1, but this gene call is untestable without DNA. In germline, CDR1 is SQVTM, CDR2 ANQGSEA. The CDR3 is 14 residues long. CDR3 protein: CSVVSGQNSDTQYF.

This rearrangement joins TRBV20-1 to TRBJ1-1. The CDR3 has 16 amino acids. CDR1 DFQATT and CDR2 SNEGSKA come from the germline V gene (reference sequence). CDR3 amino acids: CSARDRAQGMWTEAFF.

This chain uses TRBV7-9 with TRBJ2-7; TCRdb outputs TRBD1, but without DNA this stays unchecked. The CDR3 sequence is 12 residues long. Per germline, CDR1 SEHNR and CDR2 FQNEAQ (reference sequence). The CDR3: CASSSDSSEQYF.

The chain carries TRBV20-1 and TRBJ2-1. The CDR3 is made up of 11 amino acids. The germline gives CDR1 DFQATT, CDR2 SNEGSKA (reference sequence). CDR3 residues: CSAPTELEQFF.

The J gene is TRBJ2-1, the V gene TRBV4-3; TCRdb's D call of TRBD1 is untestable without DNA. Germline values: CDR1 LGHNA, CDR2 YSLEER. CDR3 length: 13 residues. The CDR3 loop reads CASSQSRGGEQFF.

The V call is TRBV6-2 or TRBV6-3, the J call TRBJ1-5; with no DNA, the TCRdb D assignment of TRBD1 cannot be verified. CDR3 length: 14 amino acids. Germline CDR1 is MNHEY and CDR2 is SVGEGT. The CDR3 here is CASSVGGSGQPQHF.

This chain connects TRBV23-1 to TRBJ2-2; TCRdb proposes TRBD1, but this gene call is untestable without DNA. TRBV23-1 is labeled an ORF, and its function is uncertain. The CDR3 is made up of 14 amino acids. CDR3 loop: CARRGTGRSGELFF.

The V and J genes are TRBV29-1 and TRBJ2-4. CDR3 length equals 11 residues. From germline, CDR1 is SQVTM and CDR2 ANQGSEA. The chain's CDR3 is CSVEDQVVEYF.

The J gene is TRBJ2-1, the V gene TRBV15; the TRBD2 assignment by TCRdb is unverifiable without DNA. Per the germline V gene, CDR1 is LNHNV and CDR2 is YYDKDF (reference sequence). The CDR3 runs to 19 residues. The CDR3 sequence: CATIKSPLAGGVSYNEQFF.

Here the CDR3 reads CASSVTGATNEKLFF. J is TRBJ1-4 and V is TRBV9; checking the TCRdb D call of TRBD1 is not possible without DNA. CDR1 and CDR2 from the germline V gene are SGDLS and YYNGEE. The CDR3 is 15 residues long.

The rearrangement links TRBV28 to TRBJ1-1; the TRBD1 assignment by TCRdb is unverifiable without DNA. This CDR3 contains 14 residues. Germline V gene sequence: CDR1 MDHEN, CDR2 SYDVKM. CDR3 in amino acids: CASSLSRGVTEAFF. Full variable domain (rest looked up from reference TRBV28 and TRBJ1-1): DVKVTQSSRYLVKRTGEKVFLECVQDMDHENMFWYRQDPGLGLRLIYFSYDVKMKEKGDIPEGYSVSREKKERFSLILESASTNQTSMYLCASSLSRGVTEAFFGQGTRLTVV.

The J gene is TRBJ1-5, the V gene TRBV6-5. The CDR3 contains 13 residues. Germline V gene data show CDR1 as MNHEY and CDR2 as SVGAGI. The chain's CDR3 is CASSRDGNQPQHF.

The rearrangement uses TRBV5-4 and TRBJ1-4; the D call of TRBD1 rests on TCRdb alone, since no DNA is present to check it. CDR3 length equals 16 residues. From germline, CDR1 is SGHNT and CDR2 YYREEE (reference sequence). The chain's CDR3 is CASSSTGGTTNEKLFF.

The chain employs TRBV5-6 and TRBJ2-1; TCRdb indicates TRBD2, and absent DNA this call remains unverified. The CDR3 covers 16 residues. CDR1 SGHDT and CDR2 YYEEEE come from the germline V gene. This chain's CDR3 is CASSLAPLAAYNEQFF.

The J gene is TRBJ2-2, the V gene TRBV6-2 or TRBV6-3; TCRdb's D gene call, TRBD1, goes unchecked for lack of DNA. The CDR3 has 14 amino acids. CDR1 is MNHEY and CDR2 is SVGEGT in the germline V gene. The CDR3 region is CASSPGQTTGELFF.

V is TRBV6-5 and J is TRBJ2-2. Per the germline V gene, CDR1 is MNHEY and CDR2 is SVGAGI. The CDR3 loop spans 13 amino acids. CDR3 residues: CASQLANTGELFF.

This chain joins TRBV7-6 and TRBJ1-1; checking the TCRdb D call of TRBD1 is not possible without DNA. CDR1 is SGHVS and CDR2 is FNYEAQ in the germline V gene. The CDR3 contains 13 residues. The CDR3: CASSLGAGTEAFF. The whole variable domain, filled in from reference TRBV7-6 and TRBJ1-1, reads GAGVSQSPRYKVTKRGQDVALRCDPISGHVSLYWYRQALGQGPEFLTYFNYEAQQDKSGLPNDRFSAERPEGSISTLTIQRTEQRDSAMYRCASSLGAGTEAFFGQGTRLTVV.

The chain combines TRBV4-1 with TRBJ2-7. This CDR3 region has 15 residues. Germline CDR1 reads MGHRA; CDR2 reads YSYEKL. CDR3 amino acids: CASSQDATVSYEQYF.

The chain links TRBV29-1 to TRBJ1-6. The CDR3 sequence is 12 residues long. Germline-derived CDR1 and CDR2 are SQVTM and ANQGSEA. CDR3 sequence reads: CSVGMGNSPLHF.

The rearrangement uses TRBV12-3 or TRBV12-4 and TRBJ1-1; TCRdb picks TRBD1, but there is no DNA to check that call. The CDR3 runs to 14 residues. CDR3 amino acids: CASSLNGGNTEAFF.

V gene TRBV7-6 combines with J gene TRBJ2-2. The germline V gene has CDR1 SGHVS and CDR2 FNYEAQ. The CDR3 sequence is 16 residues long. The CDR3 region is CASSFSLGLVNGELFF.